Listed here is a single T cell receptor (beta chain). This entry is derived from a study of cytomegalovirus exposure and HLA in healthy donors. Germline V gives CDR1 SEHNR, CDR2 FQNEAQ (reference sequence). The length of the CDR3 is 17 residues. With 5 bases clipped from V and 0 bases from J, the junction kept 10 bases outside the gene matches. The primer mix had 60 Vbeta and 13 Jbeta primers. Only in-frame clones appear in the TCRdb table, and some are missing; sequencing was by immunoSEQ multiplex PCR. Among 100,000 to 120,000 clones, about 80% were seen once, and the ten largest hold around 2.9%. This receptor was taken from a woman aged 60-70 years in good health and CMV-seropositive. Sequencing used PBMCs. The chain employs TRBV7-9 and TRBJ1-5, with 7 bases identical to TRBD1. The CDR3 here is CASSPGEGANSNQPQHF. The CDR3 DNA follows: TGTGCCAGCAGCCCCGGCGAGGGGGCTAATAGCAATCAGCCCCAGCATTTT.